This T cell receptor beta chain was captured by sequencing in a study of identical twins. Broader study findings: Compared with models, monozygotic twins showed more out-of-frame TCR alpha sharing.

V was pared by 0 bases and J by 5 bases, with 20 bases between. This CDR3 is 16 amino acids long. Germline CDR1 DFQATT, CDR2 SNEGSKA (reference sequence). Notes on this clonotype: What it binds is unknown.

A universal primer site came from template switching; cDNA carried unique molecular identifiers. TCRdb passed the 5' RACE reads through MiXCR, listing each CDR3 protein once. The profile shows about 790,000 distinct CDR3 sequences, about 18% of them singletons. This same sample was also taken into another study, of T cells expressing NK-cell markers. That publication notes: CD3+CD56+NKG2C+, CD3+CD56+NKG2C- and CD3+CD56-NKG2C+ T cells, once sorted, supplied the TCR beta repertoires. For six donors, the dominant NKG2C+ clonotypes made up roughly 1.0-7.0% of their CD8+ T cells.

The rearrangement links TRBV20-1 to TRBJ2-7; tentative D call: TRBD2 (6 bases). The sample consisted of PBMCs. This clonotype was obtained from a woman aged 18 to 35 in good health. This chain's CDR3 is CSARDPGRGRANEQYF. CDR3 nucleotides: TGCAGTGCTAGAGATCCCGGGCGGGGACGAGCTAACGAGCAGTACTTC.